These 8 T cell receptor beta chains were sequenced from one sample in a study of blood T cell repertoires in COVID-19. This table comes from immunoSEQ multiplex PCR, and its TCRdb copy is limited to in-frame clones, with some not included. The table lists over 250,000 clones, roughly 86% of them singletons. The sequencing input was peripheral blood. Receptors originate from a man aged 35-49 years who had recovered from COVID-19.

J is TRBJ2-7 and V is TRBV7-6; no firm D call. Trimming took off 3 bases at V and 1 base at J, with 7 bases between the two ends. In germline, CDR1 is SGHVS, CDR2 FNYEAQ. The CDR3 runs to 13 residues. The CDR3 spells CASSFRSSYEQYF. The CDR3 DNA is TGTGCCAGCAGCTTTAGGAGTTCCTACGAGCAGTACTTC.

V usage is TRBV6-2 or TRBV6-3 and J usage is TRBJ1-5; D unclear. Trimming pared 4 bases from V and 4 bases from J, leaving 14 bases between. The germline CDR1 and CDR2 sequences are MNHEY and SVGEGT. This CDR3 has 15 amino acids. The CDR3 coding sequence is TGTGCCAGCAGTTCTGACACGACCGAAAATCAGCCCCAGCATTTT. Encoded protein: CASSSDTTENQPQHF.

The rearrangement uses TRBV6-6 and TRBJ2-7; D is perhaps TRBD2 (5 bases). CDR3 length: 12 residues. Germline assignment: CDR1 MNHNY and CDR2 SVGAGI (reference sequence). Trimming cost V 2 bases and J 6 bases, with 8 bases left between them. Here the CDR3 DNA reads TGTGCCAGCAGTTACAACGAGGGCGAGCAGTACTTC. This translates into CASSYNEGEQYF.

This chain joins TRBV27 and TRBJ2-2; D uncertain. Germline V gene sequence: CDR1 MNHEY, CDR2 SMNVEV (reference sequence). V was trimmed by 0 bases and J by 0 bases, leaving 8 bases between them. CDR3 length equals 16 residues. The CDR3 DNA is TGTGCCAGCAGTTTATCCGGGTTGACGAACACCGGGGAGCTGTTTTTT. It yields the protein CASSLSGLTNTGELFF.

This clone has just one count. This chain's CDR3 is CASGVAGGQETQYF. As DNA, the CDR3 is TGTGCTAGTGGTGTAGCAGGGGGTCAAGAGACCCAGTACTTC. This chain links TRBV12-5 with TRBJ2-5; 7 bases align to TRBD1. The CDR3 loop spans 14 amino acids. CDR1 and CDR2 (germline): LGHNT, FRNRAP. Trimming took 5 bases from V and 2 from J; bases not matched to a gene: 5. Supplemented by reference TRBV12-5 and TRBJ2-5, the full variable domain reads DARVTQTPRHKVTEMGQEVTMRCQPILGHNTVFWYRQTMMQGLELLAYFRNRAPLDDSGMPKDRFSAEMPDATLATLKIQPSEPRDSAVYFCASGVAGGQETQYFGPGTRLLVL.

The chain is built from TRBV13 and TRBJ1-1, with TRBD1 matching over 7 bases. With 0 bases clipped from V and 4 bases from J, the junction kept 2 bases outside the gene matches. The CDR3 has 14 residues. Germline V gene data show CDR1 as PRHDT and CDR2 as FYEKMQ (reference sequence). The CDR3 DNA is TGTGCCAGCAGCTTAGGTCCAGGGGGCACTGAAGCTTTCTTT. Its protein product is CASSLGPGGTEAFF.

The CDR3, as DNA: TGCAGCCAGGGAAGGGGAGAGACCCAGTACTTC. Translation gives CSQGRGETQYF. The chain employs TRBV29-1 and TRBJ2-5, with TRBD1 as a possible D gene (5 bases). V was trimmed by 8 bases and J by 4 bases, leaving 11 bases between them. The V gene's germline CDR1 is SQVTM and CDR2 ANQGSEA. CDR3 size: 11 residues. The full variable domain, in which reference TRBV29-1 and TRBJ2-5 provide the parts outside the CDR3, is SAVISQKPSRDICQRGTSLTIQCQVDSQVTMMFWYRQQPGQSLTLIATANQGSEATYESGFVIDKFPISRPNLTFSTLTVSNMSPEDSSIYLCSQGRGETQYFGPGTRLLVL.

V is TRBV12-3 or TRBV12-4 and J is TRBJ1-5, with D possibly being TRBD1 (6 bases). V lost 5 bases, J lost 4 bases, and 9 bases lay in between. This CDR3 has 13 amino acids. The CDR3 nucleotides are TGTGCCAGCAGTCCCGGACAGAATCAGCCCCAGCATTTT. Translation: CASSPGQNQPQHF.